The 2 T cell receptor beta chains presented below share a single source sample, sequenced in a study of cytomegalovirus exposure and HLA in healthy donors. TCRdb's copy holds only in-frame clones and misses some; the assay was immunoSEQ multiplex PCR. The sample lists over 110,000 clones, around 84% seen once, with roughly 9.4% in the top ten. The specimen was PBMCs. These receptors came from a man aged 18-30 years in good health and CMV-seropositive.

The CDR3 loop is CASSAQGQSSSGANVLTF. In nucleotides, the CDR3 is TGTGCCAGCAGCGCACAGGGACAGTCGAGCTCTGGGGCCAACGTCCTGACTTTC. The rearrangement joins TRBV9 to TRBJ2-6, with 7 bases identical to TRBD1. J lost 0 bases, V lost 3 bases, and 9 bases had no gene match. This CDR3 is built from 18 residues. Germline assignment: CDR1 SGDLS and CDR2 YYNGEE.

This clone has only a few counts. The V call is TRBV6-5, the J call TRBJ2-7, with 10 bases lining up with TRBD1. V shed 7 bases and J 3 bases; nucleotides not matched to a gene: 6. Germline CDR1 and CDR2: MNHEY and SVGAGI. The CDR3 contains 14 residues. The CDR3 coding sequence is TGTGCCAGCAACGTGGGACAGGGGTTCTACGAGCAGTACTTC. Amino acids: CASNVGQGFYEQYF.